The 16 T cell receptor beta chains below come from one sample, sequenced in a study of CD8 T cells in Susac syndrome. Random hexamers were used to reverse transcribe about 0.5 to 1 ug of RNA. TCRdb re-called the immunoSEQ multiplex PCR reads with MiXCR, one entry per CDR3 protein. The table shows approximately 57,000 distinct CDR3 sequences, with more than 85% occurring only once. What was sequenced was CD8+ T cells from PBMCs. The origin of the receptors is a human donor with Susac syndrome.

The gene calls are TRBV9 and TRBJ1-1; 12 nucleotides agree with TRBD1. The germline gives CDR1 SGDLS, CDR2 YYNGEE. The CDR3 is made up of 16 amino acids. V lost 0 bases and J lost 1; bases outside the gene matches: 1. CDR3 in amino acids: CASSVGGQGANTEAFF. The CDR3 DNA reads TGTGCCAGCAGCGTAGGGGGACAGGGGGCGAACACTGAAGCTTTCTTT.

This chain connects TRBV9 to TRBJ2-5; 8 nucleotides line up with TRBD2. CDR1 SGDLS and CDR2 YYNGEE come from the germline V gene. The CDR3 totals 17 residues. V shed 0 bases and J 1 base; nucleotides not matched to a gene: 8. The CDR3 bases are TGTGCCAGCAGCGTAGCGGGGGGGCCCCCTATCCAAGAGACCCAGTACTTC. Translated, it gives CASSVAGGPPIQETQYF.

The chain joins TRBV30 to TRBJ2-5; 10 bases are a match to TRBD1. The J segment lost 5 bases and the V segment lost 3 bases, leaving 3 bases of the junction unmatched. The germline V gene has CDR1 GTSNPN and CDR2 SVGIG (reference sequence). CDR3 length: 13 amino acids. The CDR3 coding sequence is TGTGCCTGGAGCGGACAGGGGGGGGAGACCCAGTACTTC. As protein: CAWSGQGGETQYF.

A single count supports this clonotype. The chain combines TRBV20-1 with TRBJ2-3; D remains ambiguous. The CDR3 loop spans 14 amino acids. The germline gives CDR1 DFQATT, CDR2 SNEGSKA (reference sequence). Deletions cut 6 bases from V and 1 base from J, with 14 bases between. CDR3: CSAHKRGGTDTQYF. The CDR3 region has the DNA TGCAGTGCCCATAAGCGTGGGGGCACAGATACGCAGTATTTT.

The chain employs TRBV14 and TRBJ1-3; no definite D call. Looked up from germline, CDR1 is SGHDN and CDR2 is FVKESK. The CDR3 runs to 13 residues. The ends were cut back, 4 bases at V and 1 base at J, with 5 bases in the middle. The DNA for the CDR3 is TGTGCCAGCAGCCCGGGTTCTGGAAACACCATATATTTT. Amino acid sequence: CASSPGSGNTIYF.

The chain links TRBV4-3 to TRBJ2-1, with TRBD2 as a possible D gene (6 bases). This CDR3 is built from 15 residues. V lost 5 bases, J lost 0 bases, and 11 bases lay in between. CDR1 LGHNA and CDR2 YSLEER come from the germline V gene. This CDR3 reads CASSIAVSSYNEQFF. The DNA of the CDR3 is TGCGCCAGCAGCATAGCGGTATCCTCCTACAATGAGCAGTTCTTC.

V gene TRBV28 combines with J gene TRBJ1-6; 8 nucleotides match TRBD1. Germline loops: CDR1 MDHEN, CDR2 SYDVKM. V lost 3 bases to trimming and J lost 8 bases; unmatched junction nucleotides: 6. This CDR3 comprises 15 residues. The CDR3 DNA follows: TGTGCCAGCAGTTTTCCGACAGGGGATTATTCACCCCTCCACTTT. Its protein product is CASSFPTGDYSPLHF.

This clonotype was found once. V is TRBV20-1 and J is TRBJ1-2; possibly TRBD1 for D (6 bases). V shed 6 bases and J shed 3 bases, with 14 bases lying between them. From germline, CDR1 is DFQATT and CDR2 SNEGSKA (reference sequence). The CDR3 covers 13 residues. The CDR3 protein is CSATSTGHYGYTF. The DNA for the CDR3 is TGCAGTGCCACCTCGACAGGACACTATGGCTACACCTTC.

The V gene is TRBV13, the J gene TRBJ2-2; D possibly uses TRBD1 or TRBD2 (5 bases each). V was shortened by 1 base and J by 4 bases, with 10 bases between the two germline ends. The length of the CDR3 is 15 residues. CDR1 and CDR2 (germline): PRHDT, FYEKMQ (reference sequence). CDR3 nucleotides: TGTGCCAGCAGCTTAGCAGGGACCGTCACCGGGGAGCTGTTTTTT. Translated: CASSLAGTVTGELFF.

Written as DNA, the CDR3 is TGTGCCAGCAGTTTATGGGGGGGCCAGCCCCAGCATTTT. Its translation is CASSLWGGQPQHF. The chain carries TRBV27 and TRBJ1-5, with D possibly matching TRBD1 (6 bases). CDR1 MNHEY and CDR2 SMNVEV come from the germline V gene (reference sequence). This CDR3 spans 13 amino acids. V was shortened by 1 base and J by 7 bases, with 8 bases between the two germline ends.

The chain couples TRBV19 to TRBJ1-2; 8 nucleotides match TRBD1. V gave up 7 bases and J gave up 5 bases; unmatched junction bases: 9. This CDR3 has 14 residues. Germline CDR1 is LNHDA and CDR2 is SQIVND (reference sequence). The CDR3 loop reads CASNRDRRLYGYTF. CDR3 in DNA: TGTGCCAGTAACCGGGACAGGCGTCTATATGGCTACACCTTC.

This rearrangement joins TRBV13 to TRBJ2-7, with 8 bases lining up with TRBD1. This CDR3 spans 14 amino acids. The germline V gene encodes CDR1 PRHDT and CDR2 FYEKMQ (reference sequence). V trimming: 6 bases; J trimming: 0 bases; junction bases outside the gene matches: 4. The CDR3 here is CASRGQGYSYEQYF. DNA for the CDR3: TGTGCCAGCAGAGGACAGGGATACTCCTACGAGCAGTACTTC.

V gene TRBV29-1 combines with J gene TRBJ1-2; D possibly corresponds to TRBD1 (5 bases). Germline CDR1 is SQVTM and CDR2 is ANQGSEA. Between the trimmed V and J ends, which lost 4 bases and 6 bases, there was a span of 12 bases. CDR3 size: 12 residues. CDR3 nucleotides: TGCAGCGTTGGGGGACTTTTCGATGGCTACACCTTC. This sequence encodes CSVGGLFDGYTF.

This clonotype was found once. This chain joins TRBV7-6 and TRBJ2-3; D is uncertain. V was cut by 3 bases and J by 0 bases, with 7 bases left in between. This CDR3 region has 14 residues. Germline values: CDR1 SGHVS, CDR2 FNYEAQ. For the CDR3, the DNA is TGTGCCAGCAGCTTGTCGGGTAGCACAGATACGCAGTATTTT. Translated, it gives CASSLSGSTDTQYF.

This sequence joins TRBV7-8 and TRBJ2-3, with 12 bases fitting TRBD2. Looked up from germline, CDR1 is SGHVS and CDR2 is FQNEAQ. V was clipped by 5 bases and J by 9 bases; unmatched bases: 9. The CDR3 is made up of 15 amino acids. The CDR3 region has the DNA TGTGCCAGCAGCCCCCCCGGGACTAGCGGGCCAACGCAGTATTTT. Protein product: CASSPPGTSGPTQYF.

J is TRBJ2-1 and V is TRBV6-2 or TRBV6-3; 9 bases align to TRBD2. The CDR3 is made up of 16 amino acids. V lost 2 bases, J lost 2 bases, and 4 bases stayed unmatched. Looked up from germline, CDR1 is MNHEY and CDR2 is SVGEGT. This CDR3 reads CASSYHLAGAYNEQFF. Written as DNA, the CDR3 is TGTGCCAGCAGTTACCACTTAGCGGGGGCCTACAATGAGCAGTTCTTC.